Below are 4 T cell receptor beta chains sequenced from a single sample in a study of T cell responses to AZD1222 COVID-19 vaccine. Assay: immunoSEQ multiplex PCR; the TCRdb copy retains only in-frame clones and omits some. The sample carries around 130,000 clones, approximately 83% recorded once. The specimen comprised peripheral blood, sampled on day 0 of AZD1222 vaccination. The source is an adult in good health.

The V call is TRBV28, the J call TRBJ2-1; either TRBD1 or TRBD2 may fit D (6 bases each). The CDR3 length is 14 residues. Germline lookup yields CDR1 MDHEN and CDR2 SYDVKM. Trimming removed 3 bases from V and 5 bases from J, with 11 bases in between. The CDR3 reads CASSFRGPDNEQFF. In DNA form, the CDR3 reads TGTGCCAGCAGTTTCCGGGGGCCGGACAATGAGCAGTTCTTC.

The V gene is TRBV5-1, the J gene TRBJ2-1; the match to TRBD2 covers 10 bases. CDR3 length: 15 amino acids. Germline CDR1 reads SGHRS; CDR2 reads YFSETQ. Trimming took 5 bases from V and 2 from J; bases not matched to a gene: 4. The CDR3 DNA follows: TGCGCCAGCAGGTTTCTAGCGGGGGCCTACAATGAGCAGTTCTTC. This gives the protein CASRFLAGAYNEQFF.

The CDR3 coding sequence is TGTGCCAGTAGCAAGGGGGCTAGCACAGATACGCAGTATTTT. Translated, it gives CASSKGASTDTQYF. V usage is TRBV19 and J usage is TRBJ2-3; 7 positions agree with TRBD1. CDR1 and CDR2 from the germline V gene are LNHDA and SQIVND (reference sequence). CDR3 length equals 14 residues. The trim removed 6 bases at V and 0 bases at J, leaving 3 bases unmatched.

The gene calls are TRBV9 and TRBJ1-4, with 10 bases lining up with TRBD1. The CDR3 runs to 17 residues. Germline V gene lookup returns CDR1 SGDLS and CDR2 YYNGEE. Unmatched junction bases numbered 2, after V lost 0 bases and J lost 0 bases. CDR3 protein: CASSVGGTGATNEKLFF. CDR3 nucleotides: TGTGCCAGCAGCGTAGGGGGGACAGGGGCAACTAATGAAAAACTGTTTTTT.